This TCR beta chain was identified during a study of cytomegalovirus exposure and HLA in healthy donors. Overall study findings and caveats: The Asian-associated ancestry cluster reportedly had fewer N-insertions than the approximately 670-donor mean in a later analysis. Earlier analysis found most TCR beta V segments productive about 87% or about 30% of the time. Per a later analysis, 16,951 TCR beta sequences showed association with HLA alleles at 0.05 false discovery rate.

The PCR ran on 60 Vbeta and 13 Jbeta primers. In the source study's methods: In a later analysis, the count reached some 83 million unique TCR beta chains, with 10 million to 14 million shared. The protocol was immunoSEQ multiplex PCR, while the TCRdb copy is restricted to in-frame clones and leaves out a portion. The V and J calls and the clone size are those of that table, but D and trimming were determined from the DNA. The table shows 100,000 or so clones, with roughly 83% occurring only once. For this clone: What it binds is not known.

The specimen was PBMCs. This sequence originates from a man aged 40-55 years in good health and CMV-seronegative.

Here the CDR3 reads CASSLTDWYNSPLHF. CDR3 in DNA: TGTGCCAGCAGCTTAACGGACTGGTATAATTCACCCCTCCACTTT. V is TRBV7-9 and J is TRBJ1-6, with D uncertain. V lost 2 bases and J lost 4, with 9 bases in between. The CDR3 runs 15 residues. Germline CDR1 is SEHNR and CDR2 is FQNEAQ (reference sequence).